This is a list of T cell receptor beta chains from one sample in a study of human T cells and chemical hapten exposure. TCRdb called the RACE reads again in MiXCR, with one record for every CDR3 protein. In the table there are approximately 52,000 distinct CDR3 sequences, 9.4% of which are singletons. The sequencing used whole blood, collected in connection with sensitization to the hapten diphenylcyclopropenone (DPC). These TCRs come from a woman between 35 and 50 years old with alopecia areata. Some clones in this sample may be carry-over from other donors' samples. Both conserved end residues are part of each CDR3. The D gene is left open where the match is weak. The listing skips clone size in some rows; elsewhere it reads once, few, many or a size class.

D gene	V gene	J gene	clone size	CDR3 DNA	CDR3 protein
NA	TRBV12-3/TRBV12-4	TRBJ1-6	NA	TGTGCCAGCAGTCAAGGACGGATCTATAATTCACCCCTCCACTTT	CASSQGRIYNSPLHF
TRBD2	TRBV18	TRBJ2-1	NA	TGTGCCAGCTCACCCCGGATAGCGGGGGTTCGGAATGAGCAGTTCTTC	CASSPRIAGVRNEQFF
TRBD2	TRBV6-5	TRBJ2-1	NA	TGTGCCAGCAGTTTCCATATAGCGGGGGGGCAGAGAGATGAGCAGTTCTTC	CASSFHIAGGQRDEQFF
TRBD2	TRBV18	TRBJ2-1	few	TGTGCCAGCTCACCACCGAGGGAGGGACCCTACAATGAGCAGTTCTTC	CASSPPREGPYNEQFF
TRBD1	TRBV28	TRBJ1-4	many	TGTGCCAGCATGGAACAGGGGGCGTGGGAAAAACTGTTTTTT	CASMEQGAWEKLFF
TRBD2	TRBV19	TRBJ2-1	few	TGTGCCAGTAGTCCCCGCGGGACTAGCGGTTACAATGAGCAGTTCTTC	CASSPRGTSGYNEQFF
NA	TRBV9	TRBJ2-6	NA	TGTGCCAGCAGCAGGGCTGGGGCCAACGTCCTGACTTTC	CASSRAGANVLTF
TRBD2	TRBV2	TRBJ2-3	many	TGTGCCAGCTCCCGGGGGGGCCAAGATACGCAGTATTTT	CASSRGGQDTQYF
TRBD1	TRBV20-1	TRBJ1-2	NA	TGCAGTGCTAGAGATCTCAAATCGGACAGGAGAACATTAAACTATGGCTACACCTTC	CSARDLKSDRRTLNYGYTF
NA	TRBV7-6	TRBJ2-1	NA	TGTGCCAGCAGCGTAGCGGTAGCAAGCGATGAGCAGTTCTTC	CASSVAVASDEQFF
NA	TRBV9	TRBJ2-5	NA	TGTGCCAGCAGCGTAGCCCAAGACGCGCCCCAGTACTTC	CASSVAQDAPQYF
NA	TRBV6-6	TRBJ2-3	many	TGTGCCAGCAGTAAATTAAGGACTAGCACAGATACGCAGTATTTT	CASSKLRTSTDTQYF
NA	TRBV2	TRBJ2-6	NA	TGTGCCAGCATAGTTCAACGTTCCTCTGGGGCCAACGTCCTGACTTTC	CASIVQRSSGANVLTF
NA	TRBV3-1	TRBJ2-5	many	TGTGCCAGCAGCCAAGAACAGACGGGGACCCAGTACTTC	CASSQEQTGTQYF
TRBD1	TRBV29-1	TRBJ1-4	many	TGCAGCGTTGGACAGGGACGTGAAAAACTGTTTTTT	CSVGQGREKLFF
NA	TRBV4-3	TRBJ2-7	few	TGCGCCAGCAGCCAGATACCACCGGGGGCCTACGAGCAGTACTTC	CASSQIPPGAYEQYF
TRBD1	TRBV7-2	TRBJ1-2	NA	TGTGCCAGCAGCTTAGGGACAGGGCTTGATGGCTACACCTTC	CASSLGTGLDGYTF
NA	TRBV29-1	TRBJ1-2	NA	TGCAGCGTCCTCTCCCCGGATGGCTACACCTTC	CSVLSPDGYTF
NA	TRBV19	TRBJ1-1	many	TGTGCCAGTATCGAACGACCGCCGAACACTGAAGCTTTCTTT	CASIERPPNTEAFF
NA	TRBV4-3	TRBJ1-2	few	TGCGCCAGCAGCCCGACACTGCAGTATGGCTACACCTTC	CASSPTLQYGYTF
TRBD1	TRBV18	TRBJ1-3	many	TGTGCCAGCTCAACCATGGACAGGGCAGAAGGAAACACCATATATTTT	CASSTMDRAEGNTIYF
NA	TRBV29-1	TRBJ2-5	NA	TGCAGCGTTGAAGAAACAGAGACCCAGTACTTC	CSVEETETQYF